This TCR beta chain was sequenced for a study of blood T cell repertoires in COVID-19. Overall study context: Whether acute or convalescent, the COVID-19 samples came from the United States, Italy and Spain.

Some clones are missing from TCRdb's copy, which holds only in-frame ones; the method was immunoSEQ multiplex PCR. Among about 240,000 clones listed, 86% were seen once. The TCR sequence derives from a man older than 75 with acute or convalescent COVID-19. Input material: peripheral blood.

CDR3 loop: CASSAGSHEQFF. CDR3 DNA sequence: TGTGCCAGCAGCGCAGGGTCCCATGAGCAGTTCTTC. V is TRBV6-7 and J is TRBJ2-1, with D maybe TRBD1 (5 bases). TRBV6-7 is an open reading frame whose function is uncertain. The CDR3 is 12 amino acids. V shed 6 bases and J shed 8 bases, with 11 bases lying between them.